The 22 T cell receptor beta chains listed next were all sequenced from one sample in a study of blood T cell repertoires in COVID-19. Profiled with immunoSEQ multiplex PCR; TCRdb holds only in-frame clones, not every one. Of some 100,000 clones detected, 85% to 95% appear once; the ten largest clones hold about 5.9%. The sample consisted of peripheral blood. All receptors come from a woman aged 55-70 years with active COVID-19.

The rearrangement links TRBV12-3 or TRBV12-4 to TRBJ2-1, with a weak D call TRBD1 (5 bases). The V end was cut by 7 bases, the J end by 10 bases, with 14 bases between. CDR3 length: 12 residues. The CDR3 bases are TGTGCCAGCAAAACCAAGGGGTGGGAGCAGTTCTTC. It codes for CASKTKGWEQFF.

The gene calls are TRBV4-2 and TRBJ1-1, with a possible D match to TRBD1 (6 bases). From germline, CDR1 is LGHNA and CDR2 YNFKEQ. V was trimmed by 6 bases and J by 7 bases, leaving 12 bases between them. This CDR3 has 12 residues. CDR3 in DNA: TGTGCCAGCAGTTACGAGGGGGTTGAAGCTTTCTTT. Protein: CASSYEGVEAFF.

The V call is TRBV20-1, the J call TRBJ1-5; D is unclear. CDR1 is DFQATT, CDR2 SNEGSKA, per germline (reference sequence). The CDR3 covers 15 residues. Trimming removed 3 bases at V and 0 bases at J, with 12 bases between. The DNA for the CDR3 is TGCAGTGCTAGTGCGGGTAGAGATAGCAATCAGCCCCAGCATTTT. Its protein is CSASAGRDSNQPQHF.

The rearrangement uses TRBV30 and TRBJ2-4; 7 nucleotides align to TRBD1. Germline lookup yields CDR1 GTSNPN and CDR2 SVGIG (reference sequence). Trimming cost V 3 bases and J 7 bases; bases outside gene matches: 6. The CDR3 extends over 13 amino acids. The CDR3 sequence is CAWSPGTVNIQYF. The CDR3 DNA sequence: TGTGCCTGGAGCCCCGGGACAGTTAACATTCAGTACTTC.

This clone was observed a handful of times. CDR3 DNA: TGCGCCAGCAGCCAAGATGGGAGCCCCGGTCAGCCCCAGCATTTT. Encoded protein: CASSQDGSPGQPQHF. The rearrangement uses TRBV4-3 and TRBJ1-5; D gene ambiguous. Germline V gene data show CDR1 as LGHNA and CDR2 as YSLEER. The CDR3 runs 15 residues. V gave up 0 bases and J gave up 6 bases, with 12 bases separating them.

The J gene is TRBJ2-7, the V gene TRBV7-2; no firm D call. Germline V gene sequence: CDR1 SGHTA, CDR2 FQGNSA. V was cut by 5 bases and J by 2 bases, with 7 bases left in between. The length of the CDR3 is 12 residues. The CDR3: CASSLPTYEQYF. CDR3 DNA sequence: TGTGCCAGCAGCCTCCCTACCTACGAGCAGTACTTC.

The genes are TRBV5-6 and TRBJ2-1; 7 bases are shared with TRBD2. There are 14 residues in the CDR3. Germline values: CDR1 SGHDT, CDR2 YYEEEE. V was pared by 6 bases and J by 8 bases, with 11 bases of the junction left unmatched. This chain's CDR3 is CASTWGPGRDEQFF. CDR3 DNA sequence: TGTGCCAGCACCTGGGGCCCGGGGAGGGATGAGCAGTTCTTC. Full variable domain (remainder filled in from reference TRBV5-6 and TRBJ2-1): DAGVTQSPTHLIKTRGQQVTLRCSPKSGHDTVSWYQQALGQGPQFIFQYYEEEERQRGNFPDRFSGHQFPNYSSELNVNALLLGDSALYLCASTWGPGRDEQFFGPGTRLTVL.

This sequence joins TRBV11-3 and TRBJ1-2, with 7 bases aligning to TRBD1. The germline V gene encodes CDR1 SGHNT and CDR2 YENEEA. V lost 4 bases and J lost 6; bases outside the gene matches: 2. The CDR3 totals 12 residues. The CDR3, as DNA: TGTGCCAGCAGCTATACAGGGGATGGCTACACCTTC. It is translated as CASSYTGDGYTF. Full variable domain (remainder filled in from reference TRBV11-3 and TRBJ1-2): EAGVVQSPRYKIIEKKQPVAFWCNPISGHNTLYWYLQNLGQGPELLIRYENEEAVDDSQLPKDRFSAERLKGVDSTLKIQPAELGDSAVYLCASSYTGDGYTFGSGTRLTVV.

The chain links TRBV7-9 to TRBJ2-1; possibly TRBD1 for D (6 bases). Trimming stripped 8 bases from V and 7 bases from J, with 15 bases between. Germline V gene lookup returns CDR1 SEHNR and CDR2 FQNEAQ (reference sequence). This CDR3 has 13 amino acids. The chain's CDR3 is CASGRGFSNEQFF. CDR3 nucleotides: TGTGCCAGCGGTAGGGGGTTTTCGAATGAGCAGTTCTTC. Full variable domain (outside the CDR3, taken from reference TRBV7-9 and TRBJ2-1): DTGVSQNPRHKITKRGQNVTFRCDPISEHNRLYWYRQTLGQGPEFLTYFQNEAQLEKSRLLSDRFSAERPKGSFSTLEIQRTEQGDSAMYLCASGRGFSNEQFFGPGTRLTVL.

This clone has a single count. This rearrangement joins TRBV19 to TRBJ1-4; D unresolved. Looked up from germline, CDR1 is LNHDA and CDR2 is SQIVND (reference sequence). CDR3 size: 15 residues. The V end lost 5 bases, the J end lost 3 bases, and 13 bases lay between the germline ends. CDR3 DNA: TGTGCCAGTAGTCCACCCGGAGCAGCTAATGAAAAACTGTTTTTT. It translates to CASSPPGAANEKLFF.

The rearrangement joins TRBV21-1 to TRBJ2-6; TRBD2 reflects the table's D call only, with no check against the DNA. TRBV21-1 is a pseudogene segment. CDR3 length equals 15 residues. In nucleotides, the CDR3 is TGTGCCAGCGGGACTAGTGTAAAGGTGGCCAACGTCCTGACTTTC. Translation gives CASGTSVKVANVLTF.

The chain has TRBV2 and TRBJ2-7; TRBD2 matches at 8 bases. This CDR3 is built from 14 residues. Germline assignment: CDR1 SNHLY and CDR2 FYNNEI. Trimming took 10 bases from V and 4 from J; bases not matched to a gene: 12. The CDR3 reads CATSNQRGRYEQYF. The DNA for the CDR3 is TGTGCCACTTCAAACCAGCGGGGGCGTTACGAGCAGTACTTC.

The V and J genes are TRBV28 and TRBJ1-1; a possible D gene is TRBD1 (5 bases). Germline CDR1 and CDR2: MDHEN and SYDVKM. Between the trimmed V and J ends, which lost 7 bases and 7 bases, there was a span of 13 bases. The CDR3 is 12 residues long. Here the CDR3 reads CASKQGKDEAFF. CDR3 DNA: TGTGCCAGCAAGCAGGGTAAGGATGAAGCTTTCTTT.

The chain uses TRBV5-1 and TRBJ2-5; TRBD2 aligns across 13 bases. Germline CDR1 is SGHRS and CDR2 is YFSETQ. Losses at the gene ends were 4 bases for V and 3 bases for J; bases not matched to a gene: 3. This CDR3 spans 15 amino acids. CDR3 amino acids: CASSLGTSGEETQYF. DNA for the CDR3: TGCGCCAGCAGCCTCGGGACTAGCGGGGAAGAGACCCAGTACTTC.

This sequence joins TRBV11-3 and TRBJ2-3; 11 bases agree with TRBD2. Germline CDR1 reads SGHNT; CDR2 reads YENEEA. Unmatched junction bases numbered 5, after V lost 3 bases and J lost 3 bases. The CDR3 consists of 16 residues. DNA for the CDR3: TGTGCCAGCAGCTTTACTAGCGGGAGAAGTACAGATACGCAGTATTTT. This gives the protein CASSFTSGRSTDTQYF.

This chain joins TRBV11-2 and TRBJ2-7, with 15 bases lining up with TRBD2. This CDR3 is 16 amino acids long. Germline CDR1 is SGHAT and CDR2 is FQNNGV. The junction had 8 bases not matched to a gene; V was cut back by 5 bases and J by 6 bases. The CDR3 spells CASSPGLAGGRFEQYF. The CDR3 DNA sequence: TGTGCCAGCAGCCCGGGACTAGCGGGGGGTAGATTCGAGCAGTACTTC.

V is TRBV29-1 and J is TRBJ2-3; 10 bases match TRBD2. This CDR3 spans 15 amino acids. CDR1 and CDR2 (germline): SQVTM, ANQGSEA. With V trimmed by 5 bases and J by 4 bases, 9 bases remained unmatched. CDR3 nucleotides: TGCAGCGTTCTTAGGGGACTAGCGTTGTCAGATACGCAGTATTTT. Its translation: CSVLRGLALSDTQYF.

The chain joins TRBV18 to TRBJ1-1; no definite D call. CDR1 is KGHSH, CDR2 LQKENI, per germline. There are 12 residues in the CDR3. V was cut by 6 bases and J by 4 bases, with 9 bases left in between. CDR3 sequence: CASSPDSTEAFF. The CDR3 DNA follows: TGTGCCAGCTCTCCAGACTCCACTGAAGCTTTCTTT.

V usage is TRBV28 and J usage is TRBJ1-2; no definite D call. V lost 4 bases and J 5 bases, leaving 8 bases between the germline ends. The CDR3 runs to 12 residues. CDR1 and CDR2 (germline): MDHEN, SYDVKM. CDR3 coding DNA: TGTGCCAGCAGTTCGGTGTCATATGGCTACACCTTC. Protein product: CASSSVSYGYTF.

The V and J genes are TRBV11-2 and TRBJ2-1, with TRBD2 as a possible D gene (5 bases). The CDR3 length is 14 residues. Germline loops: CDR1 SGHAT, CDR2 FQNNGV. V dropped 5 bases and J dropped 0 bases, with 8 bases sitting between them. The CDR3 region has the DNA TGTGCCAGCAGCCCGGACTTCTCCTACAATGAGCAGTTCTTC. Protein product: CASSPDFSYNEQFF.

The chain has TRBV2 and TRBJ2-7; 8 positions agree with TRBD1. The ends lost 7 bases at V and 2 bases at J; junction bases unmatched: 10. The CDR3 consists of 15 residues. Per germline, CDR1 SNHLY and CDR2 FYNNEI. The chain's CDR3 is CASTQGGQVAYEQYF. The CDR3 nucleotides read TGTGCCAGCACCCAAGGGGGACAGGTAGCCTACGAGCAGTACTTC.

The chain employs TRBV3-1 (or the pseudogene TRBV3-2) and TRBJ2-1, with TRBD1 matching over 9 bases. CDR3 size: 16 residues. Unmatched junction bases numbered 10, after V lost 4 bases and J lost 6 bases. CDR1 LGHDT and CDR2 YNNKEL come from the germline V gene (reference sequence). The CDR3 here is CASSPSPGQGPNEQFF. In DNA, the CDR3 is TGTGCCAGCAGCCCGTCCCCGGGACAGGGACCCAATGAGCAGTTCTTC.